The next 30 T cell receptor beta chains were all read from a single sample in a study of T cells in Graves' hyperthyroidism and ophthalmopathy. Researchers took RNA transcripts and amplified the TCR beta CDR3 regions from them. First-round RT-PCR of the TCR CDR3 relied on the HTBI primer set. TCRdb analysed the multiplex PCR reads with MiXCR anew, one entry per CDR3 protein. This table has about 640,000 distinct CDR3 sequences, around 21% appearing once. Sequenced material: blood. The receptors shown here come from a man in his thirties or forties with Graves' ophthalmopathy.

The chain has TRBV6-1 and TRBJ2-7; 10 nucleotides agree with TRBD2. Trimming removed 5 bases from V and 2 bases from J; junction bases left unmatched: 6. Germline V gene data show CDR1 as MNHNS and CDR2 as SASEGT. The CDR3 is 15 amino acids. The CDR3 spells CASSLTSGHTYEQYF. For the CDR3, the DNA is TGTGCCAGCAGTTTGACTAGCGGGCATACCTACGAGCAGTACTTC.

The chain recombines TRBV4-3 with TRBJ2-2; 9 bases agree with TRBD1. The CDR3 runs 18 residues. V gave up 1 base and J gave up 0 bases; unmatched junction bases: 6. CDR1 LGHNA and CDR2 YSLEER come from the germline V gene. CDR3 residues: CASSQGGTGNANTGELFF. CDR3 nucleotides: TGCGCCAGCAGCCAAGGGGGGACAGGGAACGCGAACACCGGGGAGCTGTTTTTT.

This clonotype was picked up a small number of times. The rearrangement joins TRBV18 to TRBJ2-1, with D tentatively TRBD1 (6 bases). Germline assignment: CDR1 KGHSH and CDR2 LQKENI. The CDR3 totals 16 residues. Trimming removed 5 bases at V and 4 bases at J, with 18 bases between. CDR3 coding DNA: TGTGCCAGCTCAACATCCCAGGCACAGGGATACAATGAGCAGTTCTTC. Protein: CASSTSQAQGYNEQFF. Supplemented by reference TRBV18 and TRBJ2-1, the full variable domain reads NAGVMQNPRHLVRRRGQEARLRCSPMKGHSHVYWYRQLPEEGLKFMVYLQKENIIDESGMPKERFSAEFPKEGPSILRIQQVVRGDSAAYFCASSTSQAQGYNEQFFGPGTRLTVL.

This clonotype has only one observation. The V call is TRBV27, the J call TRBJ2-1, with 14 bases matching TRBD2. CDR1 MNHEY and CDR2 SMNVEV come from the germline V gene (reference sequence). Trimming removed 6 bases from V and 9 bases from J; junction bases left unmatched: 7. There are 15 residues in the CDR3. This CDR3 reads CASRQGTSGSREQFF. For the CDR3, the DNA is TGTGCCAGCAGACAGGGGACTAGCGGGAGCCGTGAGCAGTTCTTC.

V and J are TRBV10-2 and TRBJ2-3, with D possibly matching TRBD2 (5 bases). Germline loops: CDR1 WSHSY, CDR2 SAAADI. Deletions cut 2 bases from V and 8 bases from J, with 14 bases between. This CDR3 is 14 amino acids long. DNA of the CDR3: TGCGCCAGCAGTGAGGATGGGGTGAGCGGTACGCAGTATTTT. It specifies CASSEDGVSGTQYF.

In its sample, this clonotype was seen many times. The chain recombines TRBV3-1 with TRBJ1-1; D may be TRBD1 (5 bases). Germline V lookup: CDR1 LGHDT, CDR2 YNNKEL (reference sequence). V was pared by 3 bases and J by 6 bases, with 14 bases between. The CDR3 loop spans 14 amino acids. The CDR3 spells CASSHLQGKAEAFF. CDR3 sequence (DNA): TGTGCCAGCAGCCATTTGCAGGGAAAAGCTGAAGCTTTCTTT.

The chain recombines TRBV12-3 or TRBV12-4 with TRBJ1-2, with D possibly TRBD1 on 6 matching bases. The V gene lost 8 bases and the J gene lost 4 bases, with 11 bases spanning the gap. This CDR3 has 12 amino acids. The chain's CDR3 is CASSGGGYGYTF. The CDR3 DNA reads as TGTGCCAGCTCCGGGGGCGGCTATGGCTACACCTTC.

This clonotype appeared many times. The V and J genes are TRBV5-1 and TRBJ2-1, with 8 bases lining up with TRBD1. CDR1 SGHRS and CDR2 YFSETQ come from the germline V gene. CDR3 length equals 14 residues. The trim removed 3 bases at V and 4 bases at J, leaving 3 bases unmatched. The CDR3 DNA is TGCGCCAGCAGCTCGGACAGGGCTTACAATGAGCAGTTCTTC. It translates to CASSSDRAYNEQFF.

This clonotype was recorded a few times. The V and J genes are TRBV12-3 or TRBV12-4 and TRBJ1-2; D is unresolved. Trimming took off 1 base at V and 4 bases at J, with 10 bases between the two ends. The CDR3 loop spans 14 amino acids. The CDR3 here is CASSLDGSFYGYTF. The CDR3 nucleotides are TGTGCCAGCAGTTTAGACGGGAGCTTCTATGGCTACACCTTC.

The chain links TRBV27 to TRBJ1-5; 7 bases align to TRBD1. The CDR3 runs 14 residues. The germline V gene has CDR1 MNHEY and CDR2 SMNVEV (reference sequence). V shed 2 bases, J shed 7 bases, and the junction held 5 bases outside the gene matches. CDR3 amino acids: CASSLRRGTQPQHF. The CDR3 nucleotides read TGTGCCAGCAGTTTACGCAGGGGGACCCAGCCCCAGCATTTT.

CDR3 residues: CSARIWTESYEQYF. The CDR3 DNA is TGCAGTGCTAGAATTTGGACCGAATCCTACGAGCAGTACTTC. This chain connects TRBV20-1 to TRBJ2-7, with D unresolved. Trimming stripped 2 bases from V and 1 base from J, with 12 bases between. Germline CDR1 and CDR2: DFQATT and SNEGSKA (reference sequence). The CDR3 sequence is 14 residues long.

The chain has TRBV20-1 and TRBJ1-6, with D possibly being TRBD1 (6 bases). The germline V gene has CDR1 DFQATT and CDR2 SNEGSKA (reference sequence). Trimming shortened V by 6 bases and J by 7 bases, and 16 bases separated the two germline ends. The CDR3 is made up of 14 amino acids. CDR3 in DNA: TGCAGTGCAGCCGAGACAGGACCAAATTCACCCCTCCACTTT. Protein product: CSAAETGPNSPLHF.

V is TRBV28 and J is TRBJ1-5, with TRBD1 matching over 10 bases. V lost 6 bases to trimming and J lost 7 bases; unmatched junction nucleotides: 6. The CDR3 consists of 14 residues. CDR1 and CDR2 from the germline V gene are MDHEN and SYDVKM. For the CDR3, the DNA is TGTGCCAGCAGGACAGGGGGCTCTCGGCAGCCCCAGCATTTT. Amino acid sequence: CASRTGGSRQPQHF.

This clonotype was observed once. One end of the junction does not line up with germline, which may come from a read error. The chain couples TRBV7-3 to TRBJ1-4; D ambiguous. The CDR3 runs 15 residues. The germline CDR1 and CDR2 sequences are SGHTA and FQGTGA. CDR3 sequence (DNA): TGTGCCAGCAGCCCCACCGACACCTCTAATGAAAAACCGTTTTTT. As protein: CASSPTDTSNEKPFF.

The gene calls are TRBV15 and TRBJ2-7; maybe TRBD1 (6 bases). CDR1 and CDR2 (germline): LNHNV, YYDKDF (reference sequence). The germline V and J ends were trimmed by 0 bases and 2 bases, with 8 bases remaining between them. This CDR3 region has 14 residues. The CDR3 loop is CATSREAGAYEQYF. The CDR3, as DNA: TGTGCCACCAGCAGAGAGGCAGGGGCCTACGAGCAGTACTTC.

This clonotype was detected only a few times. The V call is TRBV15, the J call TRBJ1-5, with a weak D call TRBD1 (6 bases). This CDR3 contains 16 residues. Per germline, CDR1 LNHNV and CDR2 YYDKDF (reference sequence). V lost 0 bases and J lost 7, with 16 bases in between. DNA for the CDR3: TGTGCCACCAGCAGAGACAGACAGGTCGTACGACAGCCCCAGCATTTT. Residues: CATSRDRQVVRQPQHF. The full variable domain, completed using reference TRBV15 and TRBJ1-5, is DAMVIQNPRYQVTQFGKPVTLSCSQTLNHNVMYWYQQKSSQAPKLLFHYYDKDFNNEADTPDNFQSRRPNTSFCFLDIRSPGLGDTAMYLCATSRDRQVVRQPQHFGDGTRLSIL.

This clonotype was observed a handful of times. The chain carries TRBV9 and TRBJ2-6; D is perhaps TRBD1 (5 bases). Between the trimmed V and J ends, which lost 6 bases and 0 bases, there was a span of 7 bases. The CDR3 is 14 amino acids. Germline V gene sequence: CDR1 SGDLS, CDR2 YYNGEE. CDR3 nucleotides: TGTGCCAGCACCCAGGGCTCTGGGGCCAACGTCCTGACTTTC. The encoded protein is CASTQGSGANVLTF. Drawing the rest from reference TRBV9 and TRBJ2-6, the complete variable domain is DSGVTQTPKHLITATGQRVTLRCSPRSGDLSVYWYQQSLDQGLQFLIQYYNGEERAKGNILERFSAQQFPDLHSELNLSSLELGDSALYFCASTQGSGANVLTFGAGSRLTVL.

V is TRBV4-3 and J is TRBJ2-2; the D gene is possibly TRBD1 (5 bases). This CDR3 spans 16 amino acids. V dropped 0 bases and J dropped 0 bases, with 8 bases sitting between them. Per germline, CDR1 LGHNA and CDR2 YSLEER. DNA of the CDR3: TGCGCCAGCAGCCAAGAGAGCAGGGCGAACACCGGGGAGCTGTTTTTT. It encodes CASSQESRANTGELFF.

A few counts support this clonotype. CDR3 sequence (DNA): TGTGCCAGCAGTTCCCCTGGGCTAGCGGGAGCGGGAAATACGCAGTATTTT. Translating gives CASSSPGLAGAGNTQYF. This chain links TRBV12-3 or TRBV12-4 with TRBJ2-3; TRBD2 aligns across 10 bases. J gave up 7 bases and V 4 bases, and 14 bases lay outside the gene matches. This CDR3 contains 17 residues.

This clonotype turned up a few times. The rearrangement links TRBV6-2 or TRBV6-3 to TRBJ1-3, with no clear D. V lost 10 bases, J lost 0 bases, and 13 bases lay in between. The CDR3 length is 14 residues. Looked up from germline, CDR1 is MNHEY and CDR2 is SVGEGT. CDR3 loop: CATSPWASGNTIYF. CDR3 nucleotides: TGTGCCACCTCGCCATGGGCCTCTGGAAACACCATATATTTT.

V usage is TRBV7-3 and J usage is TRBJ1-1; D remains ambiguous. Germline CDR1 SGHTA, CDR2 FQGTGA. This CDR3 region has 15 residues. Trimming removed 5 bases from V and 4 bases from J, with 17 bases in between. As DNA, the CDR3 is TGTGCCAGCAGCCAAGAGCCGGCCGGGCGCACTGAAGCTTTCTTT. Translation: CASSQEPAGRTEAFF.

The chain uses TRBV19 and TRBJ1-2; 7 bases are shared with TRBD1. The trim removed 6 bases at V and 4 bases at J, leaving 8 bases unmatched. The CDR3 has 14 amino acids. Per germline, CDR1 LNHDA and CDR2 SQIVND (reference sequence). CDR3 residues: CASSRGAGGYGYTF. CDR3 bases: TGTGCCAGTAGCCGGGGGGCAGGGGGCTATGGCTACACCTTC.

The sample holds many counts of this clonotype. CDR3 amino acids: CASITHFRGDYGYTF. The CDR3 nucleotides read TGTGCCAGCATAACGCACTTCAGGGGCGACTATGGCTACACCTTC. This chain joins TRBV28 and TRBJ1-2; possible D gene TRBD1, 6 bases. V was shortened by 7 bases and J by 3 bases, with 18 bases between the two germline ends. The germline V gene has CDR1 MDHEN and CDR2 SYDVKM. The CDR3 has 15 amino acids.

This clonotype has more than one count but fewer than ten. The chain joins TRBV28 to TRBJ2-7; 8 positions agree with TRBD2. Per the germline V gene, CDR1 is MDHEN and CDR2 is SYDVKM. The CDR3 totals 12 residues. V was pared by 10 bases and J by 5 bases, with 7 bases of the junction left unmatched. The CDR3 spells CATRGRLNEQYF. In DNA, the CDR3 is TGTGCCACCCGCGGGAGGTTAAACGAGCAGTACTTC.

This clonotype was seen at least ten times. The V call is TRBV2, the J call TRBJ1-1; possible D gene TRBD1, 5 bases. Trimming removed 7 bases at V and 0 bases at J, with 9 bases between. CDR3 length equals 13 residues. Germline values: CDR1 SNHLY, CDR2 FYNNEI. CDR3 sequence (DNA): TGTGCCAGCACGGGACGGATGAACACTGAAGCTTTCTTT. Amino acids: CASTGRMNTEAFF.

This clonotype was counted ten times or more. The genes are TRBV30 and TRBJ1-2; 8 bases agree with TRBD1. This CDR3 contains 13 residues. V gave up 5 bases and J gave up 2 bases; unmatched junction bases: 4. CDR1 and CDR2 from the germline V gene are GTSNPN and SVGIG (reference sequence). CDR3 sequence (DNA): TGTGCCTGGGGGAGGACAGGGAACTATGGCTACACCTTC. It yields the protein CAWGRTGNYGYTF.

The chain employs TRBV7-9 and TRBJ1-2; D is ambiguous. The V gene's germline CDR1 is SEHNR and CDR2 FQNEAQ (reference sequence). The CDR3 is 12 residues long. The V end was cut by 1 base, the J end by 8 bases, with 8 bases between. The CDR3 region has the DNA TGTGCCAGCAGCTTAGACGCCTGGGGCTACACCTTC. It yields the protein CASSLDAWGYTF. Drawing the rest from reference TRBV7-9 and TRBJ1-2, the complete variable domain is DTGVSQNPRHKITKRGQNVTFRCDPISEHNRLYWYRQTLGQGPEFLTYFQNEAQLEKSRLLSDRFSAERPKGSFSTLEIQRTEQGDSAMYLCASSLDAWGYTFGSGTRLTVV.

This clonotype was recorded at least ten times. The rearrangement links TRBV7-2 to TRBJ2-7; 7 bases fit TRBD1. Germline CDR1 and CDR2: SGHTA and FQGNSA. The CDR3 length is 15 residues. V shed 5 bases, J shed 3 bases, and the junction held 10 bases outside the gene matches. CDR3: CASSPSGQALYEQYF. The CDR3 nucleotides are TGTGCCAGCAGCCCATCAGGACAGGCCCTCTACGAGCAGTACTTC.

J is TRBJ1-4 and V is TRBV10-3; the D is unclear. V was pared by 11 bases and J by 3 bases, with 13 bases between. The CDR3 extends over 13 amino acids. Looked up from germline, CDR1 is ENHRY and CDR2 is SYGVKD. CDR3 nucleotides: TGTGCCGTCGGCGGGCAGCCTAATGAAAAACTGTTTTTT. It encodes CAVGGQPNEKLFF.

A word on this clonotype: This clone may be a read error of a much larger clone one base away. This chain joins TRBV20-1 and TRBJ2-1; 10 bases line up with TRBD2. The CDR3 covers 17 residues. Germline values: CDR1 DFQATT, CDR2 SNEGSKA (reference sequence). Here the CDR3 DNA reads TGCAGTGCCCGCGGACTAGCGGTACTACAGGCGTACAATGAGCAGCTCTTC. Translating it yields CSARGLAVLQAYNEQLF.